These 9 T cell receptor beta chains were all obtained from the same sample, sequenced in a study of cytomegalovirus exposure and HLA in healthy donors. The PCR contained 60 Vbeta and 13 Jbeta primers. This table comes from immunoSEQ multiplex PCR, and its TCRdb copy is limited to in-frame clones, with some not included. Seen here are about 120,000 clones, 76% observed once, and the top ten hold approximately 12%. Sequencing was carried out using PBMCs. The receptors shown here come from a woman aged 40-49 years in good health and CMV-seropositive.

The V and J genes are TRBV6-5 and TRBJ1-2; D is perhaps TRBD1 (6 bases). Germline loops: CDR1 MNHEY, CDR2 SVGAGI. The V end was cut by 7 bases, the J end by 5 bases, with 20 bases between. There are 15 residues in the CDR3. The CDR3 region is CASTFGGGPVYGYTF. The CDR3 DNA sequence: TGTGCCAGCACTTTCGGGGGGGGCCCAGTTTATGGCTACACCTTC.

This clone was seen only a few times. The chain combines TRBV7-9 with TRBJ1-1; D remains ambiguous. The CDR3 runs 13 residues. V lost 2 bases and J 4 bases, leaving 8 bases between the germline ends. Germline assignment: CDR1 SEHNR and CDR2 FQNEAQ (reference sequence). Here the CDR3 DNA reads TGTGCCAGCAGCTTAATGGAGGGCACTGAAGCTTTCTTT. This translates into CASSLMEGTEAFF.

The chain employs TRBV5-1 and TRBJ2-7; maybe TRBD1 (7 bases). The CDR3 runs 16 residues. V gave up 0 bases and J gave up 1 base, with 14 bases separating them. The germline CDR1 and CDR2 sequences are SGHRS and YFSETQ. Here the CDR3 reads CASSLGGRGDSYEQYF. For the CDR3, the DNA is TGCGCCAGCAGCTTGGGGGGCAGGGGGGATTCCTACGAGCAGTACTTC.

J is TRBJ2-3 and V is TRBV6-1, with TRBD1 as a possible D gene (6 bases). Deletions cut 6 bases from V and 4 bases from J, with 17 bases between. The CDR3 has 15 residues. Germline V CDR1 and CDR2: MNHNS, SASEGT. Here the CDR3 reads CASSGDRIGADTQYF. CDR3 DNA: TGTGCCAGCAGCGGAGACAGGATTGGCGCAGATACGCAGTATTTT.

This chain joins TRBV10-3 and TRBJ2-7; TRBD1 matches at 10 bases. The CDR3 contains 14 residues. Germline loops: CDR1 ENHRY, CDR2 SYGVKD. The trim removed 6 bases at V and 2 bases at J, leaving 4 bases unmatched. The DNA for the CDR3 is TGTGCCATCAGGCCGACAGGGGGCCCCTACGAGCAGTACTTC. It translates to CAIRPTGGPYEQYF.

This chain connects TRBV30 to TRBJ2-1, with D unresolved. V was cut by 0 bases and J by 5 bases, with 5 bases left in between. The CDR3 spans 12 residues. Germline CDR1 GTSNPN, CDR2 SVGIG (reference sequence). The CDR3 region is CAWSVTNNEQFF. In DNA form, the CDR3 reads TGTGCCTGGAGTGTAACTAACAATGAGCAGTTCTTC.

The V gene is TRBV5-6, the J gene TRBJ2-7, with unresolved D. Germline CDR1 SGHDT, CDR2 YYEEEE. Trimming took 1 base from V and 3 from J, leaving 17 bases between them. This CDR3 is 16 amino acids long. This chain's CDR3 is CASSLSVVRSRYEQYF. The CDR3 region has the DNA TGTGCCAGCAGCTTGTCTGTGGTGCGGAGCCGCTACGAGCAGTACTTC.

This sequence joins TRBV7-2 and TRBJ1-1; D unresolved. CDR3 length: 16 amino acids. V lost 2 bases and J lost 5, with 18 bases in between. CDR1 and CDR2 from the germline V gene are SGHTA and FQGNSA. CDR3 bases: TGTGCCAGCAGCTTATGGCTCGCTCGATCGGGGACTGAAGCTTTCTTT. Translating it yields CASSLWLARSGTEAFF. The whole variable domain, remainder taken from reference TRBV7-2 and TRBJ1-1, is GAGVSQSPSNKVTEKGKDVELRCDPISGHTALYWYRQSLGQGLEFLIYFQGNSAPDKSGLPSDRFSAERTGGSVSTLTIQRTQQEDSAVYLCASSLWLARSGTEAFFGQGTRLTVV.

The rearrangement joins TRBV30 to TRBJ2-1; 9 bases align to TRBD2. The V gene's germline CDR1 is GTSNPN and CDR2 SVGIG (reference sequence). J lost 2 bases, V lost 4 bases, and 3 bases had no gene match. The CDR3 runs 14 residues. The CDR3 sequence is CAWNIAGAYNEQFF. Here the CDR3 DNA reads TGTGCCTGGAACATAGCGGGGGCCTACAATGAGCAGTTCTTC. The whole variable domain, remainder taken from reference TRBV30 and TRBJ2-1, is SQTIHQWPATLVQPVGSPLSLECTVEGTSNPNLYWYRQAAGRGLQLLFYSVGIGQISSEVPQNLSASRPQDRQFILSSKKLLLSDSGFYLCAWNIAGAYNEQFFGPGTRLTVL.